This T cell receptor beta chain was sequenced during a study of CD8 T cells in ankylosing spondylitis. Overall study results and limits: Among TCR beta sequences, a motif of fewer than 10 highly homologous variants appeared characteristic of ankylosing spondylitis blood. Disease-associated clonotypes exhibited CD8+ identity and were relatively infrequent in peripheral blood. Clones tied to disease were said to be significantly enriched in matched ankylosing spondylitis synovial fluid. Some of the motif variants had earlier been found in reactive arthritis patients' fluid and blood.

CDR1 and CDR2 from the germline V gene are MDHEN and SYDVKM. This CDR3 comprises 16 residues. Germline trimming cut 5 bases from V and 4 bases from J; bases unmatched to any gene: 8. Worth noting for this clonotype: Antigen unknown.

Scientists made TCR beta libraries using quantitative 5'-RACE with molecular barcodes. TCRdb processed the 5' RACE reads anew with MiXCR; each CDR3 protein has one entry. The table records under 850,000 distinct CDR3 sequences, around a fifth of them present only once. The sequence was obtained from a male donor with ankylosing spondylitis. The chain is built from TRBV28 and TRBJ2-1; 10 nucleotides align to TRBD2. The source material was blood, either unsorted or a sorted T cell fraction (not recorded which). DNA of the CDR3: TGTGCCAGCAGTCCCGAGACTAGCGGGCGTTACAATGAGCAGTTCTTC. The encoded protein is CASSPETSGRYNEQFF.